The clone carrying this TCR beta chain was counted only a few times. Its antigen is undetermined. The single heparinised draw taken from each donor contained around 120 mL of blood on average. Sorting of CD4+ naive, central memory, regulatory and stem cell-like memory cells was performed via CD45RO/CCR7/CD25/CD127/CD95/CD27. The source of the sample is a study of beta chain features in type 1 diabetes. Reverse transcription of all isolated RNA meant that expressed TCRB transcripts were sequenced. Produced via immunoSEQ multiplex PCR; TCRdb's table is partial and in-frame only. Here the sample spans 150,000 to 200,000 clones, 9% to 10% being singletons. Broader study findings: A pattern of fewer insertions and more deletions at VDJ junctions was seen in type 1 diabetes patients.

V dropped 4 bases and J dropped 8; count of bases not matched to a gene: 6. CDR1 is SGHTA, CDR2 FQGNSA, per germline. The CDR3 length is 15 residues. The chain employs TRBV7-2 and TRBJ2-1, with 12 bases fitting TRBD1. Source material: central memory CD4+ T cells from blood. The TCR sequence derives from a woman younger than 35 in good health. As DNA, the CDR3 is TGTGCCAGCAGCTCCGGGACAGGGGGCAGCGATGAGCAGTTCTTC. It encodes CASSSGTGGSDEQFF.